The present entry profiles one TCR beta chain with its context. The antigen is undetermined. This record comes from a study of radiation and T cells in renal cell carcinoma. Overall study: Nephrectomy followed 15 Gy stereotactic body radiation by 4 weeks. General study points: From baseline, blood top tumor clonotypes peaked at 2 weeks post-radiation. Baseline intratumoral clonotype presence is unknown without pretreatment biopsies.

The time point was: baseline pretreatment blood. As to treatment: 15 Gy SBRT to primary tumor, nephrectomy 4 weeks later. Radiation-treated patients gave blood at baseline, week 2 and week 4. Germline CDR1 reads MNHEY; CDR2 reads SVGAGI. This CDR3 is 12 amino acids long. The germline V and J ends were trimmed by 2 bases and 4 bases, with 5 bases remaining between them. Sequencing used immunoSEQ multiplex PCR; TCRdb keeps in-frame clones, though not all of them. The sample includes 150,000 or so clones, about 88% seen only once; the top ten take around 12%. Sequenced here: blood, sampled from a patient whose treatment included radiotherapy and nephrectomy. The clonotype comes from a woman aged 45 to 65 with renal cell carcinoma. The J gene is TRBJ1-2, the V gene TRBV6-5; D is unclear. The CDR3: CASSYLRYGYTF. CDR3 sequence (DNA): TGTGCCAGCAGTTACCTTCGCTATGGCTACACCTTC.